The table lists the clone carrying this T cell receptor (beta chain) with a few counts. Its antigen is unidentified. This sample is drawn from a study of long-term antiretroviral therapy in people with HIV. Broader study findings: Diversity measured after ART increased yet remained under transplant donor controls. Clones that had undergone expansion before ART dominated the repertoire at all time points. HIV repertoires had narrower CDR3 length ranges than controls.

J lost 2 bases, V lost 5 bases, and 9 bases had no gene match. This CDR3 spans 16 amino acids. Germline lookup yields CDR1 PRHDT and CDR2 FYEKMQ (reference sequence). Researchers ran immunoSEQ v3.0 at survey level. The method was immunoSEQ multiplex PCR; TCRdb's version includes in-frame clones alone and lacks a portion of them. Of about 22,000 clones in the sample, over 80% are singletons; the top ten hold 9% to 15%. The V and J genes are TRBV13 and TRBJ1-2; 9 bases line up with TRBD1. This material consisted of unsorted PBMCs, taken 1.6 years after starting antiretroviral therapy. The clonotype comes from a man aged 35 to 55 with HIV. CDR3 region: CASSPNRGRGNYGYTF. The CDR3 DNA sequence: TGTGCCAGCAGCCCCAACAGGGGGCGCGGGAACTATGGCTACACCTTC.